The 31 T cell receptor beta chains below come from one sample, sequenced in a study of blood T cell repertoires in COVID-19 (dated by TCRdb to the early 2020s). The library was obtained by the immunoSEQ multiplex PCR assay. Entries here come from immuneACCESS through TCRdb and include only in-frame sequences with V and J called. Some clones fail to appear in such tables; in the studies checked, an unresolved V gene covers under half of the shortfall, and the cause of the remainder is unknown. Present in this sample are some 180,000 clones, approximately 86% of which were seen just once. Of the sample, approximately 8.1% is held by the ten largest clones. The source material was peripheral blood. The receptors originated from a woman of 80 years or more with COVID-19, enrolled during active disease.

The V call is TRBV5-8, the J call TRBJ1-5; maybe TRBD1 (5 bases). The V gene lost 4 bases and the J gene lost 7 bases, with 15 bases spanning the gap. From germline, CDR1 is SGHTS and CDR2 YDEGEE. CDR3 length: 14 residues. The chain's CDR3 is CASSRRQGGQPQHF. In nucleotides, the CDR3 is TGTGCCAGCAGCAGAAGGCAGGGAGGACAGCCCCAGCATTTT. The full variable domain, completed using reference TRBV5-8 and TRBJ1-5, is EAGVTQSPTHLIKTRGQQATLRCSPISGHTSVYWYQQALGLGLQFLLWYDEGEERNRGNFPPRFSGRQFPNYSSELNVNALELEDSALYLCASSRRQGGQPQHFGDGTRLSIL.

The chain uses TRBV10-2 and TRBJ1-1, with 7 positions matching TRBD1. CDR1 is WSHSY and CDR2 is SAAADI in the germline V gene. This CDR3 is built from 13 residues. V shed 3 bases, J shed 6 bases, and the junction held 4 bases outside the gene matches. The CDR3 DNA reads TGCGCCAGCAGTGACCCCGGGACAGCTGAAGCTTTCTTT. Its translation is CASSDPGTAEAFF.

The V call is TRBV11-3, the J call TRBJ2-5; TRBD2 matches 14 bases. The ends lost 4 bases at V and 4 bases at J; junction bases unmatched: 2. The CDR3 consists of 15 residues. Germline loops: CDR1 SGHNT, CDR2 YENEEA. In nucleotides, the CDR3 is TGTGCCAGCAGCTCCGGACTAGCGGGGGGAGAGACCCAGTACTTC. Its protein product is CASSSGLAGGETQYF.

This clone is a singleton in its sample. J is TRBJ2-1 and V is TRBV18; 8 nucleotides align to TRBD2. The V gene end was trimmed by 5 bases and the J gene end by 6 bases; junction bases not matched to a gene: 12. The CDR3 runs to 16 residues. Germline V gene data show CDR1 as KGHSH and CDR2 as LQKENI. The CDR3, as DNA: TGTGCCAGCTCAGCCGGGAGGGCCGTGGAGGGCAATGAGCAGTTCTTC. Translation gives CASSAGRAVEGNEQFF. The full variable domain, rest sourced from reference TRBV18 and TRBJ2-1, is NAGVMQNPRHLVRRRGQEARLRCSPMKGHSHVYWYRQLPEEGLKFMVYLQKENIIDESGMPKERFSAEFPKEGPSILRIQQVVRGDSAAYFCASSAGRAVEGNEQFFGPGTRLTVL.

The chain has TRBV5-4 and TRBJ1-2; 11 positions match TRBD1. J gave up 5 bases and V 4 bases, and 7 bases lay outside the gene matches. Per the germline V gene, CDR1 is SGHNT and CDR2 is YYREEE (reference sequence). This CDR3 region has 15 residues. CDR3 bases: TGTGCCAGCAGCACTGGACAGGGGGCTAGGTATGGCTACACCTTC. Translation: CASSTGQGARYGYTF.

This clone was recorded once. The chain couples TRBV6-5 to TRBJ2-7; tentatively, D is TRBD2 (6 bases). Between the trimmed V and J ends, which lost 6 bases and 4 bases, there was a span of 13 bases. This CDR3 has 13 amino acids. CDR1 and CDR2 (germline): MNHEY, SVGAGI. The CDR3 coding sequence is TGTGCCAGCAGCCGGGCGGAGGGGTACGAGCAGTACTTC. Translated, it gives CASSRAEGYEQYF.

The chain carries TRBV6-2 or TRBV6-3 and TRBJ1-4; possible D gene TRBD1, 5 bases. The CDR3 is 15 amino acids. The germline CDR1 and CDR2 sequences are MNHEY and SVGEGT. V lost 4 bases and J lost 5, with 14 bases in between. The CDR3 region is CASSLPWGFNEKLFF. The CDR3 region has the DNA TGTGCCAGCAGTTTACCGTGGGGCTTCAATGAAAAACTGTTTTTT.

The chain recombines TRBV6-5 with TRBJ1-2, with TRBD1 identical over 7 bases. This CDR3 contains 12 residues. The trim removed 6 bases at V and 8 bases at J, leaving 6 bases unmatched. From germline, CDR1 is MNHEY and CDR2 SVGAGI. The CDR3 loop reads CASRTTGEGYTF. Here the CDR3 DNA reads TGTGCCAGCAGAACCACAGGGGAGGGCTACACCTTC.

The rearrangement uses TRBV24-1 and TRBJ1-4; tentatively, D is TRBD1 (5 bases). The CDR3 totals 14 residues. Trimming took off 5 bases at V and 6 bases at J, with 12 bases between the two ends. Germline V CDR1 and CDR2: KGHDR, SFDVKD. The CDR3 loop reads CATSARGGDEKLFF. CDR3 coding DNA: TGTGCCACCAGTGCGAGGGGAGGGGATGAAAAACTGTTTTTT.

The CDR3 sequence is CASSIRRQVKNQPQHF. The CDR3 coding sequence is TGTGCCAGTAGTATTCGACGACAGGTAAAGAATCAGCCCCAGCATTTT. J is TRBJ1-5 and V is TRBV19, with a tentative D call TRBD1 (6 bases). The V gene lost 3 bases and the J gene lost 4 bases, with 16 bases spanning the gap. This CDR3 is built from 16 residues. Germline V gene sequence: CDR1 LNHDA, CDR2 SQIVND (reference sequence).

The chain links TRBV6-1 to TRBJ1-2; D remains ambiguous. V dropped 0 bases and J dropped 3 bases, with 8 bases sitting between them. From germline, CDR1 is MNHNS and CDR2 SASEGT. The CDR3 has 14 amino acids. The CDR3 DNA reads TGTGCCAGCAGTGAAGCTGAGGATTACTATGGCTACACCTTC. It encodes CASSEAEDYYGYTF.

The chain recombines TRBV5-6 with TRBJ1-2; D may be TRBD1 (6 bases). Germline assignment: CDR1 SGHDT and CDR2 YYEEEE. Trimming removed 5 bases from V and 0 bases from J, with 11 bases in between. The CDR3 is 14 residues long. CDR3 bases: TGTGCCAGCAGTTCACAGGGAGCTAACTATGGCTACACCTTC. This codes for CASSSQGANYGYTF.

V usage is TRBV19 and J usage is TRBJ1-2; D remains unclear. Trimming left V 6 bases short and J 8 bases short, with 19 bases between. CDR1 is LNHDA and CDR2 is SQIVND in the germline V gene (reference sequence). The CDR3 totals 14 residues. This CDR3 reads CASSAAISESGYTF. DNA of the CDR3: TGTGCCAGTAGCGCGGCCATATCCGAGTCCGGCTACACCTTC.

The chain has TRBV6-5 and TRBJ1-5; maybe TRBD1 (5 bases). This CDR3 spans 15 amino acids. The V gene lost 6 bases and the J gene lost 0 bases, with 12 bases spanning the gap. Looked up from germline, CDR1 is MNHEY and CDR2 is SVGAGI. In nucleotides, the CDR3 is TGTGCCAGCAGCGCTAGGGGATATAGCAATCAGCCCCAGCATTTT. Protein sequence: CASSARGYSNQPQHF.

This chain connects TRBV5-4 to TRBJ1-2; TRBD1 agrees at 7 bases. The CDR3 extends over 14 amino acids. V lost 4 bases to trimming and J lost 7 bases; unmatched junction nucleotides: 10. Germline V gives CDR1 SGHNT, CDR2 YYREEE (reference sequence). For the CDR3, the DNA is TGTGCCAGCAGCCCCGACCAGGGGGTGGGTGGCTACACCTTC. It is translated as CASSPDQGVGGYTF.

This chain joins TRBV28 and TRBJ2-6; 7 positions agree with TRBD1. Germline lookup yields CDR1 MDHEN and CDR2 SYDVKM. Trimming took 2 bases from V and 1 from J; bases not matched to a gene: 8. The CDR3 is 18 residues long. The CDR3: CASSLPTGATSGANVLTF. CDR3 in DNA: TGTGCCAGCAGTTTACCTACAGGGGCCACATCTGGGGCCAACGTCCTGACTTTC.

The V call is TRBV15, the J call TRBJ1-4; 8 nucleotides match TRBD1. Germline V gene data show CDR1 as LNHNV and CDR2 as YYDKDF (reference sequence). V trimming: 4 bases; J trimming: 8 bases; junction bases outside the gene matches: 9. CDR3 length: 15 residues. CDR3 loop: CATSIDRGSGEKLFF. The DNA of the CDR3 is TGTGCCACCAGCATAGACAGGGGATCAGGCGAAAAACTGTTTTTT.

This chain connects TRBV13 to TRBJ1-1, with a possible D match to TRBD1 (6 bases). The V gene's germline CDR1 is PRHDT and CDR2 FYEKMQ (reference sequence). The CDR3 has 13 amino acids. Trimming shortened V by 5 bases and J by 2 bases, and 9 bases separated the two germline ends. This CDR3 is CASSPGANTEAFF. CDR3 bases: TGTGCCAGCAGCCCAGGGGCTAACACTGAAGCTTTCTTT.

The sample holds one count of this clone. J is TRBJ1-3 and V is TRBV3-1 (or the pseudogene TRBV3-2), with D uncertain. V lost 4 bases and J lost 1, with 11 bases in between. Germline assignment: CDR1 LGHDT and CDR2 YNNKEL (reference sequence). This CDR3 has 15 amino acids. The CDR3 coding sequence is TGTGCCAGCAGCCCTTTGAGTCGTTCTGGAAACACCATATATTTT. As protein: CASSPLSRSGNTIYF.

The CDR3 here is CASSPNWRQETQYF. CDR3 nucleotides: TGTGCCAGCAGCCCGAACTGGAGACAAGAGACCCAGTACTTC. The chain joins TRBV7-3 to TRBJ2-5; no definite D call. Trimming took off 5 bases at V and 2 bases at J, with 12 bases between the two ends. The length of the CDR3 is 14 residues. CDR1 and CDR2 from the germline V gene are SGHTA and FQGTGA.

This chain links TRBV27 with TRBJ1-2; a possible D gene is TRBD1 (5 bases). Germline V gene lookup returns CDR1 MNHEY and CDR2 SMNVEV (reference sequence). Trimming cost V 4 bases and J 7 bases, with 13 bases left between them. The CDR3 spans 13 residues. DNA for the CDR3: TGTGCCAGCAGTTGGGCCGCCGGGGGTGGCTACACCTTC. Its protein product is CASSWAAGGGYTF.

The CDR3 DNA sequence: TGTGCCAGCAGTTCCCTAGCCGGGACAGCAATTAGCACAGATACGCAGTATTTT. Its translation is CASSSLAGTAISTDTQYF. The chain has TRBV27 and TRBJ2-3; 7 nucleotides agree with TRBD1. Losses at the gene ends were 4 bases for V and 0 bases for J; bases not matched to a gene: 13. The germline V gene has CDR1 MNHEY and CDR2 SMNVEV (reference sequence). This CDR3 contains 18 residues.

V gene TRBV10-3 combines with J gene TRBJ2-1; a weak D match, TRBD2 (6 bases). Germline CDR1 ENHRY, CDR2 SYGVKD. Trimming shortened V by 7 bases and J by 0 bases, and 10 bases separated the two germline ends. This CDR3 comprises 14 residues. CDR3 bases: TGTGCCATCATAGGCGGGGACTCCTACAATGAGCAGTTCTTC. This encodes CAIIGGDSYNEQFF.

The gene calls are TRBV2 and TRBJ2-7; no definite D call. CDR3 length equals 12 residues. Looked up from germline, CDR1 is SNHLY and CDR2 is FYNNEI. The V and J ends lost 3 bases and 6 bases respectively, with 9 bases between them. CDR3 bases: TGTGCCAGCAGTGAGGGCAGTTCCGAGCAGTACTTC. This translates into CASSEGSSEQYF.

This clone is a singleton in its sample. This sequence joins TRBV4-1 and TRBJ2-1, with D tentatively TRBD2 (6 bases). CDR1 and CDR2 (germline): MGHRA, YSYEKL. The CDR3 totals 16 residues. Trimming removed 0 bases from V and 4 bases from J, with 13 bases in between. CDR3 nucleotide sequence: TGCGCCAGCAGCCAAGAGGGGCGGGGCATATACAATGAGCAGTTCTTC. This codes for CASSQEGRGIYNEQFF.

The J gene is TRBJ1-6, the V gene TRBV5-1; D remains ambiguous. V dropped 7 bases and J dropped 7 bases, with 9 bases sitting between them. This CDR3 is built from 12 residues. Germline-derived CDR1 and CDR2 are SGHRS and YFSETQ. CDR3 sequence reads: CASGEPNSPLHF. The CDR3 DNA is TGCGCCAGCGGAGAGCCCAATTCACCCCTCCACTTT.

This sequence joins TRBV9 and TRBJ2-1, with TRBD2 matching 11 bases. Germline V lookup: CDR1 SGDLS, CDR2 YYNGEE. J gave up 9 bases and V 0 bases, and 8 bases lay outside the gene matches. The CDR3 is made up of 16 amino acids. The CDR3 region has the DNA TGTGCCAGCAGCGTAGCGGCTAGCGGGGGGTTAGCTGAGCAGTTCTTC. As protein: CASSVAASGGLAEQFF.

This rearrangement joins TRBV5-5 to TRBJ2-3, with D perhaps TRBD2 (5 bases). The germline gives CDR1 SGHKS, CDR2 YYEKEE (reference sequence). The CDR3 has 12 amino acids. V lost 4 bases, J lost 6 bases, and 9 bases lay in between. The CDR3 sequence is CASSATGDTQYF. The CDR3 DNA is TGTGCCAGCAGCGCTACGGGGGATACGCAGTATTTT.

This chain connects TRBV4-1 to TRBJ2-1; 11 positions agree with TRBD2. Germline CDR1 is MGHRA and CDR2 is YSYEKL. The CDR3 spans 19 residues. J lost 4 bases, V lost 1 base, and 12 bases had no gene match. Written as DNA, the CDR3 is TGCGCCAGCAGCCAAGTTTTGACCGCGACTAGCGGGAAATACAATGAGCAGTTCTTC. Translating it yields CASSQVLTATSGKYNEQFF.

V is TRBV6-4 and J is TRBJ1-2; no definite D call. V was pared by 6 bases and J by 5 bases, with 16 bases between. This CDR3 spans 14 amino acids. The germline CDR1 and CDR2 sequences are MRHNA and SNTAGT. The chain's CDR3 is CASRITAFSYGYTF. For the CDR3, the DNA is TGTGCCAGCAGAATCACCGCGTTTTCGTATGGCTACACCTTC.

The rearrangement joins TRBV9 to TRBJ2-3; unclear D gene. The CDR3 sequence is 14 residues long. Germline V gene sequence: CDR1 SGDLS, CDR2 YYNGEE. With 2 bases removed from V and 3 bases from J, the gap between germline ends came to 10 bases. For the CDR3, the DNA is TGTGCCAGCAGCGTCTTTCTTAGTACAGATACGCAGTATTTT. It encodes CASSVFLSTDTQYF.